The entry below gives a single T cell receptor beta chain sequence along with its context. A read error may produce the germline difference seen at one junction end. Each CDR3 protein gets one entry after TCRdb re-called the RT-PCR reads with MiXCR. Here the sample spans 150,000 or so distinct CDR3 sequences, approximately 10% being singletons. The data originate from a study of response to subunit inactivated influenza vaccine. The CDR3 extends over 16 amino acids. The sample was non-naive T cells sorted from PBMCs, taken roughly 45 days after vaccination. This chain uses TRBV12-3 or TRBV12-4 with TRBJ2-3; D uncertain. This TCR came from a man in his fifties who received an inactivated influenza vaccine. DNA for the CDR3: TGTACCAGCAGCCCCACCGGGTCCCCCTGGATAGATACGCAGTATTTT. Translated: CTSSPTGSPWIDTQYF.